Shown below are 10 T cell receptor beta chains from a single sample sequenced in a study of shared clonotypes between healthy human individuals (dated by TCRdb to the early 2020s). The library was generated by the immunoSEQ multiplex PCR assay. This immuneACCESS table, as held by TCRdb, lists in-frame sequences with V and J called but not all clones. Of the missing ones, under half trace to an unresolved V gene in checked studies; the others have no known cause. Here the sample has 1.4 million to 1.5 million clones; roughly 96% occur a single time. Approximately 1.1% of the sample is in the top ten clones. Sequencing was done on a sample of naive CD4+ T cells sorted from blood. The cell subset or site tag for this specimen amounts to: CD45RA+ positively selected. The receptor source for this set is a young man in good health.

The V and J genes are TRBV5-1 and TRBJ2-1; D remains unclear. The CDR3 has 15 amino acids. Germline loops: CDR1 SGHRS, CDR2 YFSETQ. V was trimmed by 3 bases and J by 4 bases, leaving 14 bases between them. CDR3 DNA: TGCGCCAGCAGCTCGACTCGAGTGAGGTACAATGAGCAGTTCTTC. This sequence encodes CASSSTRVRYNEQFF.

The gene calls are TRBV27 and TRBJ2-4; 8 positions match TRBD1. The CDR3 sequence is 15 residues long. V gave up 4 bases and J gave up 8 bases; unmatched junction bases: 10. The germline V gene has CDR1 MNHEY and CDR2 SMNVEV (reference sequence). The chain's CDR3 is CASSSSGTGGYIQYF. The CDR3 coding sequence is TGTGCCAGCAGTTCCTCCGGGACAGGAGGGTACATTCAGTACTTC.

The CDR3 loop reads CASQLTGLTEAFF. The CDR3 bases are TGTGCCAGCCAACTGACAGGGCTCACTGAAGCTTTCTTT. This chain joins TRBV2 and TRBJ1-1; 7 bases line up with TRBD1. The V gene end was trimmed by 8 bases and the J gene end by 4 bases; junction bases not matched to a gene: 7. The germline V gene encodes CDR1 SNHLY and CDR2 FYNNEI. This CDR3 is built from 13 residues.

The count of this clone is one. The chain has TRBV5-1 and TRBJ2-1; 12 positions agree with TRBD1. The junction had 5 bases not matched to a gene; V was cut back by 4 bases and J by 6 bases. Germline V gene data show CDR1 as SGHRS and CDR2 as YFSETQ. The CDR3 runs 15 residues. DNA of the CDR3: TGCGCCAGCAGCCAGGGGGACAGGGGGCTCAATGAGCAGTTCTTC. It translates to CASSQGDRGLNEQFF. Together with reference TRBV5-1 and TRBJ2-1, the CDR3 gives the full variable domain: KAGVTQTPRYLIKTRGQQVTLSCSPISGHRSVSWYQQTPGQGLQFLFEYFSETQRNKGNFPGRFSGRQFSNSRSEMNVSTLELGDSALYLCASSQGDRGLNEQFFGPGTRLTVL.

The chain links TRBV11-2 to TRBJ2-3; tentative D call: TRBD2 (5 bases). The V end lost 5 bases, the J end lost 1 base, and 22 bases lay between the germline ends. This CDR3 is 18 amino acids long. The germline V gene has CDR1 SGHAT and CDR2 FQNNGV. The CDR3 bases are TGTGCCAGCAGCAACGGGGATGGCAGCTTAGTGGGCACAGATACGCAGTATTTT. Translation: CASSNGDGSLVGTDTQYF.

This CDR3 is CASSGGDRVLASRTKLFF. CDR3 nucleotide sequence: TGTGCCAGCAGCGGTGGGGACAGGGTTCTCGCCTCTAGAACCAAACTGTTTTTT. The chain recombines TRBV5-5 with TRBJ1-4; TRBD1 agrees at 9 bases. CDR1 and CDR2 (germline): SGHKS, YYEKEE (reference sequence). CDR3 size: 18 residues. V lost 4 bases and J lost 11; bases outside the gene matches: 21.

The chain couples TRBV18 to TRBJ2-2; 8 bases fit TRBD2. Germline CDR1 reads KGHSH; CDR2 reads LQKENI. V lost 8 bases to trimming and J lost 3 bases; unmatched junction nucleotides: 8. The length of the CDR3 is 15 residues. This chain's CDR3 is CASRGAGEYTGELFF. CDR3 nucleotide sequence: TGTGCCAGCCGAGGAGCGGGAGAGTACACCGGGGAGCTGTTTTTT.

The genes are TRBV19 and TRBJ1-5; D gene unclear. Trimming shortened V by 4 bases and J by 3 bases, and 10 bases separated the two germline ends. Germline V CDR1 and CDR2: LNHDA, SQIVND (reference sequence). The CDR3 runs to 14 residues. The CDR3 coding sequence is TGTGCCAGTAGTACCCTGGAGGACAATCAGCCCCAGCATTTT. As protein: CASSTLEDNQPQHF.

J is TRBJ2-7 and V is TRBV4-3, with D perhaps TRBD1 or TRBD2 (5 bases each). V lost 4 bases and J 7 bases, leaving 20 bases between the germline ends. The CDR3 runs to 15 residues. The germline V gene encodes CDR1 LGHNA and CDR2 YSLEER. The CDR3 here is CASSRKRGPGWEQYF. The CDR3 DNA reads TGCGCCAGCAGCCGCAAGAGGGGACCGGGCTGGGAGCAGTACTTC.

This sequence joins TRBV2 and TRBJ2-1; no clear D gene. Germline V gene sequence: CDR1 SNHLY, CDR2 FYNNEI. Between the trimmed V and J ends, which lost 1 base and 8 bases, there was a span of 15 bases. This CDR3 spans 15 amino acids. CDR3 in DNA: TGTGCCAGCAGTGAAGACGGAAACGGATTGGATGAGCAGTTCTTC. Amino acid sequence: CASSEDGNGLDEQFF.